What follows is one TCR beta chain and its context. Its specificity is unknown. The sample originates from a study of cytomegalovirus exposure and HLA in healthy donors. Points from the study as a whole: Reportedly, diagnosis of cytomegalovirus status by the classifier showed high specificity and sensitivity.

PCR amplification relied on 60 Vbeta primers (plus 13 Jbeta primers). Study processing details: The authors later counted roughly 79 million unique TCR beta chains, some 9.9 million of them shared. Sequencing was performed with immunoSEQ multiplex PCR; in TCRdb, only in-frame clones are kept and a portion is missing. V and J calls and clone size are given by that table; D and trimming were obtained from the DNA. This table has around 170,000 clones, over 60% appearing once. Germline assignment: CDR1 MGHDK and CDR2 SYGVNS. J was trimmed by 14 bases and V by 3 bases; bases with no gene match: 7. The CDR3 runs to 13 residues.

The sample comprised PBMCs. The rearrangement uses TRBV25-1 and TRBJ1-6, with 7 positions matching TRBD1. This TCR was recovered from a girl aged 10 to 17 in good health and CMV-seronegative. The CDR3 loop reads CASSETGFGALHF. In DNA form, the CDR3 reads TGTGCCAGCAGTGAGACAGGGTTTGGGGCCCTCCACTTT. The full variable domain, completed using reference TRBV25-1 and TRBJ1-6, is EADIYQTPRYLVIGTGKKITLECSQTMGHDKMYWYQQDPGMELHLIHYSYGVNSTEKGDLSSESTVSRIRTEHFPLTLESARPSHTSQYLCASSETGFGALHFGNGTRLTVT.